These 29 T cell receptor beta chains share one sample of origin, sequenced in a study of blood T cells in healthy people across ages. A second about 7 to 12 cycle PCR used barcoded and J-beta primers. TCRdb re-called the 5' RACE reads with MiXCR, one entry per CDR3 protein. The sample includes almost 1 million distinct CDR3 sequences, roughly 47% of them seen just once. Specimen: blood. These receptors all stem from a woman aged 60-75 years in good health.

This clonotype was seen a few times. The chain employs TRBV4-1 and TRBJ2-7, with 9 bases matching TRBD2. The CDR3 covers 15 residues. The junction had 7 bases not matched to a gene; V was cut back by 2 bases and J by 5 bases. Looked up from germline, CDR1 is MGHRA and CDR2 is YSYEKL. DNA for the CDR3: TGCGCCAGCAGCCAAATAGCGGGAGTAGTCAACGAGCAGTACTTC. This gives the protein CASSQIAGVVNEQYF.

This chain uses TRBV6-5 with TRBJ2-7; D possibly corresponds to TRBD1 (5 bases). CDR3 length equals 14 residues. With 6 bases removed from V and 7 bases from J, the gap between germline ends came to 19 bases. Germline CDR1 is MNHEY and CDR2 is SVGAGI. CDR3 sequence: CASSVGPRVGEQYF. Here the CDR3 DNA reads TGTGCCAGCAGCGTGGGGCCCAGGGTGGGGGAGCAGTACTTC.

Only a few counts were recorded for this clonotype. CDR3 bases: TGTGCCAGCTCGGACACAATGAACACTGAAGCTTTCTTT. It specifies CASSDTMNTEAFF. The chain joins TRBV6-2 or TRBV6-3 to TRBJ1-1; D is possibly TRBD1 (5 bases). V dropped 8 bases and J dropped 0 bases, with 10 bases sitting between them. CDR1 and CDR2 from the germline V gene are MNHEY and SVGEGT. The CDR3 has 13 residues.

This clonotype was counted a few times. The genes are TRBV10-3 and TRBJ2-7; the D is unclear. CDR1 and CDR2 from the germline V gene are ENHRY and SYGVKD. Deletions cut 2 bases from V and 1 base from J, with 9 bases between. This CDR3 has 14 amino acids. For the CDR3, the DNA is TGTGCCATCAGTGAGGAACTTTCATCCTACGAGCAGTACTTC. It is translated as CAISEELSSYEQYF.

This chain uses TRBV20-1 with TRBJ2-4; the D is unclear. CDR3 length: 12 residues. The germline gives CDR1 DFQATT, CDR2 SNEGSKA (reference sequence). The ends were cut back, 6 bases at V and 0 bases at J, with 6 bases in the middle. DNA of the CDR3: TGCAGTGCCGAAGTAGCCAAAAACATTCAGTACTTC. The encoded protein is CSAEVAKNIQYF.

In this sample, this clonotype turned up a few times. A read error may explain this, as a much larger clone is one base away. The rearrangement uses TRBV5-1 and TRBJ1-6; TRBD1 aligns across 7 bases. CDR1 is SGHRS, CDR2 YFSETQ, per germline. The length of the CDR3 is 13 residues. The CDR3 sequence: CASSTGERSPPHF. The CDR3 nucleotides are TGCGCCAGCAGCACAGGGGAACGTTCACCCCCCCACTTT.

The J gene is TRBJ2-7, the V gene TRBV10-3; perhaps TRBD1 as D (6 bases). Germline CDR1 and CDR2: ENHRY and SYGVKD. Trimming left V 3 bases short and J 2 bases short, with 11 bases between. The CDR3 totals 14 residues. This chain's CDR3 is CAISDLRGTYEQYF. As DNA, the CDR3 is TGTGCCATCAGTGACCTCAGGGGAACCTACGAGCAGTACTTC.

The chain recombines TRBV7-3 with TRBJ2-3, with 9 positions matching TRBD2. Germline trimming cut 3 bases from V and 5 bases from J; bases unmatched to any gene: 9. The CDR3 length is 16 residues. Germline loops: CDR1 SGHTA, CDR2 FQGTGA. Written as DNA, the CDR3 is TGTGCCAGCAGCTTCCTAGGCGGGAGGGAGAAAGATACGCAGTATTTT. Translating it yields CASSFLGGREKDTQYF.

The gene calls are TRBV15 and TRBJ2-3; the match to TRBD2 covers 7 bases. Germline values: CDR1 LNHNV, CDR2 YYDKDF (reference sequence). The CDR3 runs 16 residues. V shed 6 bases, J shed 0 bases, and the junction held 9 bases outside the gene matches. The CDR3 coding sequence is TGTGCCACCAGGGGCCAGCGGGGTACTAGCACAGATACGCAGTATTTT. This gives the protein CATRGQRGTSTDTQYF.

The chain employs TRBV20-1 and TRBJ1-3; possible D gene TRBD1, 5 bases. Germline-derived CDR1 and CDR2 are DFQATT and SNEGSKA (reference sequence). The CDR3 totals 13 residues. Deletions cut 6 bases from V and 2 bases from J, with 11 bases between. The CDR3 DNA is TGCAGTGCCATCTGGGGACCTGGAAACACCATATATTTT. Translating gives CSAIWGPGNTIYF.

CDR3 coding DNA: TGTGCCAGCAGCTTCACTAGCGGGTCATCCAATGAGCAGTTCTTC. Protein sequence: CASSFTSGSSNEQFF. The rearrangement uses TRBV11-1 and TRBJ2-1; 9 bases agree with TRBD2. Trimming took 3 bases from V and 6 from J; bases not matched to a gene: 6. The germline V gene encodes CDR1 SGHAT and CDR2 FQDESV (reference sequence). The CDR3 consists of 15 residues.

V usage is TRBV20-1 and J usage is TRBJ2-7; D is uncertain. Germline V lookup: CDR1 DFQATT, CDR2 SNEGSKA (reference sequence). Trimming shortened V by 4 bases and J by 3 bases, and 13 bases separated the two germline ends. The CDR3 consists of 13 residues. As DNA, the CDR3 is TGCAGTGCTACCGAATTTTTAGTCTACGAGCAGTACTTC. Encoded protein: CSATEFLVYEQYF.

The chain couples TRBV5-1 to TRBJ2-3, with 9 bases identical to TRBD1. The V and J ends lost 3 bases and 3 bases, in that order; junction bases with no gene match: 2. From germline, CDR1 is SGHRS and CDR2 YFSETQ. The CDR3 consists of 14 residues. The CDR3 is CASSYGQGTDTQYF. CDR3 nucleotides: TGCGCCAGCAGCTACGGACAGGGGACAGATACGCAGTATTTT.

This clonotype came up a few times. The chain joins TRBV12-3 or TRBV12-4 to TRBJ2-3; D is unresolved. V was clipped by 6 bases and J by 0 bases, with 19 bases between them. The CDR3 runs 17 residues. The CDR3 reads CASRISPLPLSTDTQYF. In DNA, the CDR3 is TGTGCCAGCAGAATATCCCCCCTCCCGTTAAGCACAGATACGCAGTATTTT.

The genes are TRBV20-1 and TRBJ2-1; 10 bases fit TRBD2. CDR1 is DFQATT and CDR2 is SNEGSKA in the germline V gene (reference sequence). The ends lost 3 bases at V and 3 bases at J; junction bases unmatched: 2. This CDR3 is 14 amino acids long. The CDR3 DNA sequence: TGCAGTGCTAGTTCTAGCGGGAGCTACAATGAGCAGTTCTTC. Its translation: CSASSSGSYNEQFF.

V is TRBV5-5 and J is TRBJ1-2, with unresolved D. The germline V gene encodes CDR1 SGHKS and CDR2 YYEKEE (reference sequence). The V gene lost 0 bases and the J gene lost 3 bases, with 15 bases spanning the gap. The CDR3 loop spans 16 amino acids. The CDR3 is CASSLAGGMGYYGYTF. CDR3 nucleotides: TGTGCCAGCAGCTTGGCAGGAGGGATGGGTTACTATGGCTACACCTTC.

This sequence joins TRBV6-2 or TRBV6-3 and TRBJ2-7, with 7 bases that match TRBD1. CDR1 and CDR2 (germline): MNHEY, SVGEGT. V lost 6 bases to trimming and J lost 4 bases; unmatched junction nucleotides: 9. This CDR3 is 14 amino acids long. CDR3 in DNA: TGTGCCAGCAGCCGTTACAGGGGCGCTTACGAGCAGTACTTC. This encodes CASSRYRGAYEQYF.

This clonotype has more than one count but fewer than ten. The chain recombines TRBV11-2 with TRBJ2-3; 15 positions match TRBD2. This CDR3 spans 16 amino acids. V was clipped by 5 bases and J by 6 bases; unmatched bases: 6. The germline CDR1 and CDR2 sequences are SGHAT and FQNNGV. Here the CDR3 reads CASSLRTSGRVDTQYF. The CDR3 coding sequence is TGTGCCAGCAGCCTTCGGACTAGCGGGAGGGTGGATACGCAGTATTTT. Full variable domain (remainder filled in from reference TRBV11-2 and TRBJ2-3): EAGVAQSPRYKIIEKRQSVAFWCNPISGHATLYWYQQILGQGPKLLIQFQNNGVVDDSQLPKDRFSAERLKGVDSTLKIQPAKLEDSAVYLCASSLRTSGRVDTQYFGPGTRLTVL.

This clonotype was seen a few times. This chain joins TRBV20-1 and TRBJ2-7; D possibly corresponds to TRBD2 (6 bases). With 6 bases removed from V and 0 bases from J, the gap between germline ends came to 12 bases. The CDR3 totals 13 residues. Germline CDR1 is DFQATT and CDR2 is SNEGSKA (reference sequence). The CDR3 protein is CSARTTGSYEQYF. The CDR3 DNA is TGCAGTGCGCGGACTACCGGCTCCTACGAGCAGTACTTC.

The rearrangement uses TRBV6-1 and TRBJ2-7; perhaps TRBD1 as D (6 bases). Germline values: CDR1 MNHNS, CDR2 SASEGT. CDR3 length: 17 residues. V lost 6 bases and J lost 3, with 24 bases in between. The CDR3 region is CASRLGRMAGVGYEQYF. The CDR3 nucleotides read TGTGCCAGCAGGCTAGGACGGATGGCAGGGGTCGGCTACGAGCAGTACTTC.

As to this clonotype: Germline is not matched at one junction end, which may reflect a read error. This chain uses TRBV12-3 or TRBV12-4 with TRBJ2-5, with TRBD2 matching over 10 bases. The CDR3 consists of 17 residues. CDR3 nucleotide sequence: TGTGCCAGCAATTTAGAGTTTGGACTAGCGGAACGGGAGACCCAGTACTTC. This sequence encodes CASNLEFGLAERETQYF.

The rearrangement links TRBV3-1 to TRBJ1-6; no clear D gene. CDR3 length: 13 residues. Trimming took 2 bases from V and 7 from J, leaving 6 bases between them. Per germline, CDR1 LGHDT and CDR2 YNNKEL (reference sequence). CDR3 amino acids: CASSQNMNSPLHF. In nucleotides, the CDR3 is TGTGCCAGCAGCCAAAACATGAATTCACCCCTCCACTTT.

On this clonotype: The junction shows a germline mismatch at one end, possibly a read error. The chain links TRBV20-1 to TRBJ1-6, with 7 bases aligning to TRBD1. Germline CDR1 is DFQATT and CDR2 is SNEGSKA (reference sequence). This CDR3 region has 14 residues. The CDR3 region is CSATGGTASSPFHF. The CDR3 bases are TGCAGTGCTACGGGAGGGACAGCCAGTTCACCCTTCCACTTT.

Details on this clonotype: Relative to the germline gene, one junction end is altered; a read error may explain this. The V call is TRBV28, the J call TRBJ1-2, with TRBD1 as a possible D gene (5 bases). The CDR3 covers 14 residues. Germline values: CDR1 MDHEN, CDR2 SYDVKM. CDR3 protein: CASSWGIANSGYTF. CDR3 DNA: TGTGCCAGCAGTTGGGGGATTGCTAACTCTGGCTACACCTTC.

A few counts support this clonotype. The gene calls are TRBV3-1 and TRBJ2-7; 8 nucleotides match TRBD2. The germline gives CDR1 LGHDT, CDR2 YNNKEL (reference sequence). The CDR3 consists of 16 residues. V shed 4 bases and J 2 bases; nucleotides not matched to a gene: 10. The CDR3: CASSPTSARTAYEQYF. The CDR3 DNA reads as TGTGCCAGCAGCCCGACTAGCGCCCGAACGGCCTACGAGCAGTACTTC.

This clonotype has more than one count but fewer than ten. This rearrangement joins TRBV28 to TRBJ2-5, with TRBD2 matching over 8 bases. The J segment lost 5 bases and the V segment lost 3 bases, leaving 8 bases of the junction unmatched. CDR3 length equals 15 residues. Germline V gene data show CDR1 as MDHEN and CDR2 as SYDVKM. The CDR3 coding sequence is TGTGCCAGCAGTTTGTCGGGAGGGCCCAGGGAGACCCAGTACTTC. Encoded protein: CASSLSGGPRETQYF.

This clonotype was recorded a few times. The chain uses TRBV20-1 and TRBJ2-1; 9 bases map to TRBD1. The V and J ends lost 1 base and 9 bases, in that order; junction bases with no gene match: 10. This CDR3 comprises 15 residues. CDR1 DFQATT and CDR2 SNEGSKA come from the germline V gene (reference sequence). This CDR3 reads CSARGGGQGITEQFF. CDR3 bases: TGCAGTGCTAGAGGGGGAGGACAGGGGATAACTGAGCAGTTCTTC.

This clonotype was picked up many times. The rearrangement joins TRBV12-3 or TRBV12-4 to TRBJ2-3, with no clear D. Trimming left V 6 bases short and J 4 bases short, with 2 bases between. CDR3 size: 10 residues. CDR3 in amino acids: CASSSDTQYF. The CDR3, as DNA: TGTGCCAGCAGCTCAGATACGCAGTATTTT.

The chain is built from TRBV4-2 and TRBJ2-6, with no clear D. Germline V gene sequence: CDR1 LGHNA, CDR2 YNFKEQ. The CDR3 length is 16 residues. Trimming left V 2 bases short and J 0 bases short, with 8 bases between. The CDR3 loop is CASSQPRSSGANVLTF. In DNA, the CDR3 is TGTGCCAGCAGCCAACCTCGGAGCTCTGGGGCCAACGTCCTGACTTTC.